One sample yielded the 15 T cell receptor beta chains listed below, sequenced in a study of siplizumab effects on memory and regulatory T cells. The repertoire was sequenced with immunoSEQ multiplex PCR; TCRdb's copy has only in-frame clones and lacks some. The table lists about 120,000 clones, 80% to 95% of them singletons. The sequencing input was CD4+ T cells sorted from blood. The receptors were gathered from a human donor in good health.

This clone was seen once. V is TRBV7-6 and J is TRBJ2-1; 10 nucleotides line up with TRBD2. The J segment lost 7 bases and the V segment lost 5 bases, leaving 8 bases of the junction unmatched. The CDR3 has 15 amino acids. CDR1 and CDR2 (germline): SGHVS, FNYEAQ. The CDR3 DNA sequence: TGTGCCAGCAGCCCAGGACTAGCGGCGTCAAATGAGCAGTTCTTC. This gives the protein CASSPGLAASNEQFF.

This rearrangement joins TRBV4-2 to TRBJ2-1, with D perhaps matching TRBD2 (7 bases). Trimming shortened V by 0 bases and J by 5 bases, and 14 bases separated the two germline ends. In germline, CDR1 is LGHNA, CDR2 YNFKEQ. The CDR3 totals 16 residues. This chain's CDR3 is CASSQETGGLDNEQFF. Written as DNA, the CDR3 is TGTGCCAGCAGCCAAGAAACCGGGGGGCTCGACAATGAGCAGTTCTTC.

This chain connects TRBV4-1 to TRBJ2-5; 8 bases fit TRBD2. Losses at the gene ends were 4 bases for V and 2 bases for J; bases not matched to a gene: 9. Germline V CDR1 and CDR2: MGHRA, YSYEKL. The CDR3 covers 16 residues. For the CDR3, the DNA is TGCGCCAGCAGCCCCGGGGGAGCGGGGGCACAAGAGACCCAGTACTTC. Translating gives CASSPGGAGAQETQYF.

The chain recombines TRBV4-1 with TRBJ2-7; D tentatively fits TRBD1 or TRBD2 (5 bases each). Per the germline V gene, CDR1 is MGHRA and CDR2 is YSYEKL. The V gene lost 0 bases and the J gene lost 8 bases, with 20 bases spanning the gap. The CDR3 extends over 16 amino acids. CDR3 region: CASSQDRVRDQNKQYF. The CDR3, as DNA: TGCGCCAGCAGCCAAGATCGGGTCCGGGACCAAAATAAGCAGTACTTC.

The rearrangement joins TRBV6-5 to TRBJ1-2, with D unclear. The CDR3 totals 13 residues. Germline CDR1 reads MNHEY; CDR2 reads SVGAGI. Trimming removed 6 bases at V and 8 bases at J, with 16 bases between. The CDR3 sequence is CASSPMLSEGYTF. The CDR3 bases are TGTGCCAGCAGCCCCATGCTATCCGAGGGCTACACCTTC.

The gene calls are TRBV28 and TRBJ2-7; 8 bases align to TRBD1. V was clipped by 6 bases and J by 5 bases; unmatched bases: 9. The CDR3 length is 14 residues. The V gene's germline CDR1 is MDHEN and CDR2 SYDVKM. The DNA of the CDR3 is TGTGCCAGCAGCCCGGGGGACAGGTTCGACGAGCAGTACTTC. Translation: CASSPGDRFDEQYF.

CDR3 region: CASSFGGTNEQFF. Here the CDR3 DNA reads TGTGCCAGCAGCTTTGGAGGGACGAATGAGCAGTTCTTC. The chain couples TRBV11-3 to TRBJ2-1, with a weak D call TRBD2 (6 bases). This CDR3 has 13 residues. Germline CDR1 reads SGHNT; CDR2 reads YENEEA. Trimming left V 3 bases short and J 7 bases short, with 10 bases between.

The V and J genes are TRBV25-1 and TRBJ1-2, with D perhaps matching TRBD1 (5 bases). This CDR3 has 12 residues. Germline V gene lookup returns CDR1 MGHDK and CDR2 SYGVNS. The CDR3 nucleotides are TGTATTCTTGGTCAGACAGTCTATGGCTACACCTTC. Residues: CILGQTVYGYTF.

J is TRBJ2-3 and V is TRBV18; D unresolved. The CDR3 spans 12 residues. Germline-derived CDR1 and CDR2 are KGHSH and LQKENI. V lost 4 bases and J lost 1, with 3 bases in between. CDR3 sequence reads: CASSLGTDTQYF. CDR3 coding DNA: TGTGCCAGCTCACTAGGCACAGATACGCAGTATTTT.

The V and J genes are TRBV5-5 and TRBJ2-3; 7 bases align to TRBD1. V gave up 4 bases and J gave up 1 base; unmatched junction bases: 0. The CDR3 is 13 amino acids. Germline V CDR1 and CDR2: SGHKS, YYEKEE (reference sequence). CDR3 sequence: CASSGQGTDTQYF. Here the CDR3 DNA reads TGTGCCAGCAGCGGACAGGGCACAGATACGCAGTATTTT.

The rearrangement links TRBV6-5 to TRBJ2-7; the match to TRBD2 covers 10 bases. CDR3 size: 13 residues. In germline, CDR1 is MNHEY, CDR2 SVGAGI. V was pared by 6 bases and J by 3 bases, with 2 bases of the junction left unmatched. CDR3 amino acids: CASSRTSGYEQYF. CDR3 DNA: TGTGCCAGCAGCCGGACTAGCGGCTACGAGCAGTACTTC.

The chain recombines TRBV19 with TRBJ1-6; the D gene is possibly TRBD1 (6 bases). Looked up from germline, CDR1 is LNHDA and CDR2 is SQIVND (reference sequence). Trimming removed 6 bases from V and 6 bases from J, with 12 bases in between. This CDR3 spans 14 amino acids. In nucleotides, the CDR3 is TGTGCCAGTAGAGAACAGGGCCGTAATTCACCCCTCCACTTT. Protein product: CASREQGRNSPLHF.

V and J are TRBV7-9 and TRBJ1-1; 7 bases match TRBD1. Germline V gives CDR1 SEHNR, CDR2 FQNEAQ (reference sequence). The V gene end was trimmed by 5 bases and the J gene end by 1 base; junction bases not matched to a gene: 7. The CDR3 length is 15 residues. CDR3 amino acids: CASSLLQGRNTEAFF. The CDR3 DNA reads TGTGCCAGCAGCCTACTACAGGGGAGGAACACTGAAGCTTTCTTT.

J is TRBJ2-1 and V is TRBV5-4, with D maybe TRBD2 (6 bases). This CDR3 spans 13 amino acids. V was cut by 1 base and J by 7 bases, with 9 bases left in between. Germline assignment: CDR1 SGHNT and CDR2 YYREEE (reference sequence). The CDR3 region is CASSLIGRNEQFF. The CDR3 coding sequence is TGTGCCAGCAGCTTGATCGGGAGAAATGAGCAGTTCTTC.

This clone showed up just a few times. V and J are TRBV10-3 and TRBJ1-1, with 7 bases lining up with TRBD1. This CDR3 has 11 amino acids. Germline assignment: CDR1 ENHRY and CDR2 SYGVKD. The trim removed 8 bases at V and 6 bases at J, leaving 3 bases unmatched. In nucleotides, the CDR3 is TGTGCCATCTCGACAGGGCCTGAAGCTTTCTTT. Translated: CAISTGPEAFF.